This T cell receptor beta chain was obtained from a study of T cell changes during pregnancy in multiple sclerosis. TCRdb keeps only in-frame clones here, not all; method: immunoSEQ multiplex PCR. The data hold more than 60,000 clones, with 75% to 95% observed a single time. This CDR3 contains 15 residues. V lost 4 bases and J 0 bases, leaving 10 bases between the germline ends. Germline V gene data show CDR1 as SGHTA and CDR2 as FQGTGA. The chain recombines TRBV7-3 with TRBJ2-1; possible D gene TRBD1, 6 bases. The receptor's source is a female donor with multiple sclerosis, enrolled in a pregnancy study. Sequences were derived from peripheral blood, sampled before pregnancy. The CDR3 nucleotides read TGTGCCAGCAGCTACAGGGTAGGCTCCTACAATGAGCAGTTCTTC. Translating it yields CASSYRVGSYNEQFF.